The 21 T cell receptor beta chains given below trace back to one sample, sequenced in a study of blood T cell repertoires in COVID-19. Profiling relied on immunoSEQ multiplex PCR, and the TCRdb table lists in-frame clones only, not all of them. The data show 120,000 or so clones, with about 83% seen just once and roughly 5.5% held by the top ten. Sequencing used peripheral blood. These receptors originate from an elderly man with active or convalescent COVID-19.

The chain is built from TRBV18 and TRBJ1-1; 9 bases line up with TRBD1. This CDR3 is 14 amino acids long. The germline gives CDR1 KGHSH, CDR2 LQKENI. V trimming: 5 bases; J trimming: 4 bases; junction bases outside the gene matches: 5. The CDR3 loop reads CASSRQGVGTEAFF. As DNA, the CDR3 is TGTGCCAGCTCAAGACAGGGGGTGGGCACTGAAGCTTTCTTT. Combining the CDR3 with reference TRBV18 and TRBJ1-1 gives the whole variable domain NAGVMQNPRHLVRRRGQEARLRCSPMKGHSHVYWYRQLPEEGLKFMVYLQKENIIDESGMPKERFSAEFPKEGPSILRIQQVVRGDSAAYFCASSRQGVGTEAFFGQGTRLTVV.

This clone was observed a handful of times. The chain has TRBV27 and TRBJ1-1, with 7 bases matching TRBD1. This CDR3 spans 15 amino acids. Unmatched junction bases numbered 4, after V lost 2 bases and J lost 1 base. The germline V gene has CDR1 MNHEY and CDR2 SMNVEV (reference sequence). Here the CDR3 reads CASSLGTARNTEAFF. The CDR3 nucleotides read TGTGCCAGCAGTTTAGGGACAGCAAGGAACACTGAAGCTTTCTTT.

Comment on this clone: At one boundary the junction diverges from the germline segment, which might be a read error. The rearrangement uses TRBV29-1 and TRBJ1-1; D gene uncertain. The V gene's germline CDR1 is SQVTM and CDR2 ANQGSEA. The CDR3 is made up of 12 amino acids. CDR3 region: CSVKEGATEAFF. CDR3 sequence (DNA): TGCAGCGTTAAAGAGGGAGCGACTGAAGCTTTCTTT. The variable domain in full, completed from reference TRBV29-1 and TRBJ1-1, reads SAVISQKPSRDICQRGTSLTIQCQVDSQVTMMFWYRQQPGQSLTLIATANQGSEATYESGFVIDKFPISRPNLTFSTLTVSNMSPEDSSIYLCSVKEGATEAFFGQGTRLTVV.

V usage is TRBV6-4 and J usage is TRBJ2-1, with TRBD2 matching 12 bases. The CDR3 is made up of 17 amino acids. The J segment lost 7 bases and the V segment lost 5 bases, leaving 12 bases of the junction unmatched. Germline values: CDR1 MRHNA, CDR2 SNTAGT. The CDR3 is CASSPRPTSGGFNEQFF. The CDR3 DNA follows: TGTGCCAGCAGTCCCAGACCAACTAGCGGGGGGTTTAATGAGCAGTTCTTC.

The gene calls are TRBV6-2 or TRBV6-3 and TRBJ1-5; D is unclear. Germline V gene lookup returns CDR1 MNHEY and CDR2 SVGEGT. V lost 0 bases and J 3 bases, leaving 15 bases between the germline ends. There are 17 residues in the CDR3. CDR3 region: CASSYSTVVEFNQPQHF. In nucleotides, the CDR3 is TGTGCCAGCAGTTACTCCACAGTGGTTGAATTCAATCAGCCCCAGCATTTT.

This clone occurred once. This sequence joins TRBV5-1 and TRBJ1-2, with 9 bases aligning to TRBD1. V lost 1 base to trimming and J lost 1 base; unmatched junction nucleotides: 8. The germline gives CDR1 SGHRS, CDR2 YFSETQ. This CDR3 region has 17 residues. The chain's CDR3 is CASSLSGSTGGNYGYTF. The CDR3 DNA follows: TGCGCCAGCAGCTTGAGTGGATCGACAGGGGGTAACTATGGCTACACCTTC.

The chain is built from TRBV9 and TRBJ1-2, with TRBD1 matching over 10 bases. This CDR3 comprises 15 residues. The trim removed 3 bases at V and 8 bases at J, leaving 10 bases unmatched. Germline CDR1 reads SGDLS; CDR2 reads YYNGEE. The CDR3, as DNA: TGTGCCAGCAGCGAGTGGGAGGGGACAGGGGAAGGCTACACCTTC. This codes for CASSEWEGTGEGYTF.

Many counts were recorded for this clone. The rearrangement uses TRBV4-3 and TRBJ2-1; 7 bases map to TRBD2. Germline V gene data show CDR1 as LGHNA and CDR2 as YSLEER. Trimming cost V 0 bases and J 4 bases; bases outside gene matches: 6. The CDR3 consists of 16 residues. CDR3 sequence (DNA): TGCGCCAGCAGCCAAGATCACCGCGGGAGATACAATGAGCAGTTCTTC. Protein: CASSQDHRGRYNEQFF.

This clone was found once. This chain uses TRBV7-8 with TRBJ2-2, with TRBD2 identical over 15 bases. The V segment lost 5 bases and the J segment 0 bases; nucleotides outside the gene matches: 7. CDR3 length: 19 amino acids. CDR1 is SGHVS, CDR2 FQNEAQ, per germline. This CDR3 is CASSPRTSGGVSNTGELFF. The DNA of the CDR3 is TGTGCCAGCAGCCCTCGGACTAGCGGGGGGGTGTCGAACACCGGGGAGCTGTTTTTT.

The rearrangement links TRBV5-4 to TRBJ1-4; D gene ambiguous. From germline, CDR1 is SGHNT and CDR2 YYREEE (reference sequence). This CDR3 has 13 amino acids. The V end was cut by 2 bases, the J end by 7 bases, with 9 bases between. The CDR3 protein is CASSFKGVEKLFF. CDR3 DNA sequence: TGTGCCAGCAGCTTTAAGGGAGTTGAAAAACTGTTTTTT.

The count of this clone is one. This chain links TRBV5-1 with TRBJ1-2; D is possibly TRBD1 (5 bases). V dropped 3 bases and J dropped 7 bases, with 22 bases sitting between them. The germline V gene has CDR1 SGHRS and CDR2 YFSETQ. The CDR3 contains 16 residues. This chain's CDR3 is CASSSAPRGSMGGYTF. The CDR3, as DNA: TGCGCCAGCAGCTCCGCCCCGCGGGGGTCTATGGGTGGCTACACCTTC. Combining the CDR3 with reference TRBV5-1 and TRBJ1-2 gives the whole variable domain KAGVTQTPRYLIKTRGQQVTLSCSPISGHRSVSWYQQTPGQGLQFLFEYFSETQRNKGNFPGRFSGRQFSNSRSEMNVSTLELGDSALYLCASSSAPRGSMGGYTFGSGTRLTVV.

The V and J genes are TRBV7-2 and TRBJ1-1; D unclear. CDR1 SGHTA and CDR2 FQGNSA come from the germline V gene. The CDR3 length is 13 residues. Trimming pared 4 bases from V and 6 bases from J, leaving 12 bases between. The CDR3 sequence: CASSSPLKAEAFF. The CDR3, as DNA: TGTGCCAGCAGCTCGCCCCTAAAAGCTGAAGCTTTCTTT.

This clone was detected only a few times. This chain joins TRBV6-5 and TRBJ2-7; 8 bases are a match to TRBD2. Germline V gives CDR1 MNHEY, CDR2 SVGAGI. This CDR3 has 15 amino acids. After removal of 5 bases from V and 6 bases from J, the junction contained 12 bases not matched to a gene. The DNA for the CDR3 is TGTGCCAGCAGTCCCGGACTAGCTACTTTCCGCGAGCAGTACTTC. Translation: CASSPGLATFREQYF.

This clone was seen once. A read error may account for a junction end that differs from germline. The genes are TRBV5-5 and TRBJ2-5, with a weak D call TRBD1 (5 bases). Germline lookup yields CDR1 SGHKS and CDR2 YYEKEE (reference sequence). CDR3 length: 12 amino acids. The CDR3 DNA reads TGTGCCAGCAGCTTGAAGGGGCAGGGTCTCAACTTC. Residues: CASSLKGQGLNF.

The chain links TRBV5-1 to TRBJ2-3; TRBD1 matches 8 bases. CDR3 length: 13 residues. Germline lookup yields CDR1 SGHRS and CDR2 YFSETQ. V shed 3 bases and J 6 bases; nucleotides not matched to a gene: 3. In DNA, the CDR3 is TGCGCCAGCAGCTCGACAGGGGACGATACGCAGTATTTT. Amino acid sequence: CASSSTGDDTQYF.

The V call is TRBV5-6, the J call TRBJ2-5; D gene uncertain. Looked up from germline, CDR1 is SGHDT and CDR2 is YYEEEE. Trimming removed 0 bases from V and 2 bases from J, with 20 bases in between. CDR3 length: 18 residues. The CDR3 loop is CASSLGAFRSPVQETQYF. CDR3 DNA sequence: TGTGCCAGCAGCTTGGGAGCGTTTCGGTCTCCAGTGCAAGAGACCCAGTACTTC.

The chain has TRBV7-9 and TRBJ2-1, with D tentatively TRBD2 (6 bases). CDR1 is SEHNR, CDR2 FQNEAQ, per germline (reference sequence). This CDR3 contains 15 residues. The V end was cut by 5 bases, the J end by 1 base, with 12 bases between. The CDR3 bases are TGTGCCAGCAGCCGCACGGAGGGTTCCTACAATGAGCAGTTCTTC. This translates into CASSRTEGSYNEQFF.

The chain is built from TRBV5-4 and TRBJ2-3, with 9 bases fitting TRBD2. CDR3 length: 16 residues. V was pared by 4 bases and J by 2 bases, with 8 bases of the junction left unmatched. Germline-derived CDR1 and CDR2 are SGHNT and YYREEE (reference sequence). CDR3 in amino acids: CASSRPAGGNTDTQYF. The CDR3 nucleotides are TGTGCCAGCAGCCGACCAGCGGGGGGAAACACAGATACGCAGTATTTT.

The chain joins TRBV11-2 to TRBJ1-2, with 7 bases identical to TRBD1. This CDR3 is built from 14 residues. The V gene end was trimmed by 3 bases and the J gene end by 4 bases; junction bases not matched to a gene: 5. In germline, CDR1 is SGHAT, CDR2 FQNNGV. The CDR3 coding sequence is TGTGCCAGCAGCTTGGGGACAGTTTCCTATGGCTACACCTTC. This translates into CASSLGTVSYGYTF.

The rearrangement joins TRBV27 to TRBJ2-5; D is ambiguous. CDR3 length: 16 amino acids. The germline gives CDR1 MNHEY, CDR2 SMNVEV (reference sequence). The V end was cut by 3 bases, the J end by 1 base, with 15 bases between. Here the CDR3 DNA reads TGTGCCAGCAGTTTTTCTCTTTCAGCGATCCAAGAGACCCAGTACTTC. Amino acids: CASSFSLSAIQETQYF.

The rearrangement links TRBV6-2 or TRBV6-3 to TRBJ1-5; D is uncertain. This CDR3 is 17 amino acids long. Germline lookup yields CDR1 MNHEY and CDR2 SVGEGT. Trimming pared 2 bases from V and 0 bases from J, leaving 14 bases between. In nucleotides, the CDR3 is TGTGCCAGCAGTTACATCCCTCCAGGCTATAGCAATCAGCCCCAGCATTTT. It translates to CASSYIPPGYSNQPQHF.